This TCR beta chain was observed in a study of neoadjuvant anti-PD-1 for oral cavity cancer. Overall study: Patients without progression received a fourth nivolumab dose around day 43, then surgical resection on days 50-56. Findings of the study overall: Higher pretreatment Treg/Th17 ratios tracked higher pretreatment blood clonality.

Noted time point: after neoadjuvant nivolumab, at surgical resection. Analysis of PBMCs was direct, with no culture step. This clone occurred a few times. What it binds is unknown. Other DNA sequences from this sample encode an identical CDR3 as well. Six replicates per PBMC sample, mostly from roughly 450 ng of genomic DNA. Clones were read by immunoSEQ multiplex PCR, and TCRdb kept only the in-frame ones, dropping some. Of around 9,100 clones listed, roughly 64% are singletons. Germline CDR1 reads SNHLY; CDR2 reads FYNNEI. This CDR3 has 15 residues. The germline V and J ends were trimmed by 7 bases and 0 bases, with 13 bases remaining between them.

This specimen consisted of PBMCs, obtained after nivolumab (anti-PD-1) treatment. This chain joins TRBV2 and TRBJ2-4; D gene unclear. The receptor was isolated from a person between 35 and 79 years old with oral cavity squamous cell carcinoma. The CDR3 reads CASTLQAGAKNIQYF. The CDR3 DNA follows: TGTGCCAGCACATTGCAGGCCGGAGCCAAAAACATTCAGTACTTC. The whole variable domain, remainder taken from reference TRBV2 and TRBJ2-4, is EPEVTQTPSHQVTQMGQEVILRCVPISNHLYFYWYRQILGQKVEFLVSFYNNEISEKSEIFDDQFSVERPDGSNFTLKIRSTKLEDSAMYFCASTLQAGAKNIQYFGAGTRLSVL.